These 11 T cell receptor beta chains were all obtained from the same sample, sequenced in a study of blood T cells in healthy people across ages. Combining a sample-barcoded 5' primer with a J-beta primer mix, a second PCR ran for roughly 6 to 11 cycles. In TCRdb, the 5' RACE reads were re-called with MiXCR into one record per CDR3 protein. Among around 1.7 million distinct CDR3 sequences listed, 28% were seen once. The sequenced sample was blood. The receptors stem from a woman aged 25 to 39 in good health.

To note about this clonotype: Germline and junction disagree at one end, which may indicate a read error. The chain couples TRBV4-1 to TRBJ2-2; the D gene is possibly TRBD2 (5 bases). The length of the CDR3 is 12 residues. The germline V gene encodes CDR1 MGHRA and CDR2 YSYEKL. The DNA of the CDR3 is TGCGCCAGCAGCCAACTTCCCGGGGAGCGGTTTTTT. Translation: CASSQLPGERFF.

This clonotype was counted between two and nine times. The rearrangement joins TRBV28 to TRBJ1-2; D possibly corresponds to TRBD1 (5 bases). This CDR3 is 13 amino acids long. CDR1 is MDHEN and CDR2 is SYDVKM in the germline V gene. V was trimmed by 6 bases and J by 5 bases, leaving 13 bases between them. The CDR3 DNA is TGTGCCAGCAGGGAGGGGAGAGAGTATGGCTACACCTTC. The encoded protein is CASREGREYGYTF.

This clonotype came up a few times. The chain joins TRBV28 to TRBJ2-4; 11 bases are a match to TRBD2. J gave up 9 bases and V 5 bases, and 9 bases lay outside the gene matches. Germline loops: CDR1 MDHEN, CDR2 SYDVKM. The CDR3 extends over 15 amino acids. CDR3: CASSQVAGGPVIQYF. The CDR3 DNA follows: TGTGCCAGCAGTCAGGTAGCGGGGGGGCCGGTCATTCAGTACTTC.

V and J are TRBV6-6 and TRBJ2-3; a possible D gene is TRBD1 (6 bases). In germline, CDR1 is MNHNY, CDR2 SVGAGI (reference sequence). This CDR3 region has 14 residues. V was clipped by 6 bases and J by 2 bases, with 12 bases between them. CDR3 bases: TGTGCCAGCAGGACAGGTTCCTTCACAGATACGCAGTATTTT. This sequence encodes CASRTGSFTDTQYF.

Many counts were recorded for this clonotype. This chain uses TRBV6-1 with TRBJ1-6; D uncertain. Germline CDR1 MNHNS, CDR2 SASEGT. V gave up 3 bases and J gave up 10 bases, with 7 bases separating them. The CDR3 length is 12 residues. CDR3 in amino acids: CASSDPLSPLHF. The CDR3 DNA reads TGTGCCAGCAGTGACCCCTTGTCACCCCTCCACTTT.

This clonotype has a single count. One junction end disagrees with the germline gene, perhaps due to a read error. The V call is TRBV25-1, the J call TRBJ2-1; D is uncertain. This CDR3 is built from 14 residues. Germline values: CDR1 MGHDK, CDR2 SYGVNS. CDR3 DNA sequence: TGTGCCGGCAGTGAATCGGCTATATGGAATGAGCAGTTCTTC. It encodes CAGSESAIWNEQFF. Based on the CDR3 plus reference TRBV25-1 and TRBJ2-1, the full variable domain is EADIYQTPRYLVIGTGKKITLECSQTMGHDKMYWYQQDPGMELHLIHYSYGVNSTEKGDLSSESTVSRIRTEHFPLTLESARPSHTSQYLCAGSESAIWNEQFFGPGTRLTVL.

This chain connects TRBV7-3 to TRBJ2-3; D is possibly TRBD2 (7 bases). Germline V gene lookup returns CDR1 SGHTA and CDR2 FQGTGA. Between the trimmed V and J ends, which lost 2 bases and 6 bases, there was a span of 15 bases. This CDR3 has 15 residues. As DNA, the CDR3 is TGTGCCAGCAGCTTAGGGGGGGGCATCATCGATACGCAGTATTTT. The encoded protein is CASSLGGGIIDTQYF.

The V gene is TRBV4-3, the J gene TRBJ1-3; D gene unclear. CDR1 and CDR2 (germline): LGHNA, YSLEER. The CDR3 consists of 16 residues. V was cut by 1 base and J by 3 bases, with 13 bases left in between. CDR3 region: CASSQGLPRGGNTIYF. DNA for the CDR3: TGCGCCAGCAGCCAAGGACTCCCACGCGGTGGAAACACCATATATTTT.

This clonotype was counted at least ten times. The chain is built from TRBV11-2 and TRBJ2-1, with TRBD2 matching 13 bases. This CDR3 spans 17 amino acids. Germline V gene data show CDR1 as SGHAT and CDR2 as FQNNGV. The junction had 11 bases not matched to a gene; V was cut back by 3 bases and J by 9 bases. CDR3 protein: CASSFPGLAGVLTEQFF. CDR3 in DNA: TGTGCCAGCAGCTTCCCCGGACTAGCGGGAGTTTTAACTGAGCAGTTCTTC.

V is TRBV29-1 and J is TRBJ2-7, with 10 bases that match TRBD2. The end of the DNA fits TRBJ2-5 better, so the J call may be wrong. This CDR3 is 16 amino acids long. Germline V lookup: CDR1 SQVTM, CDR2 ANQGSEA. The DNA for the CDR3 is TGCAGCGTTGAGCCCCTCGATAGCGGGGGGCAGGAGACCCAGTACTTC. This gives the protein CSVEPLDSGGQETQYF.

This clonotype was found many times. The J gene is TRBJ2-4, the V gene TRBV5-5, with D tentatively TRBD1 or TRBD2 (5 bases each). The germline CDR1 and CDR2 sequences are SGHKS and YYEKEE (reference sequence). Between the trimmed V and J ends, which lost 4 bases and 3 bases, there was a span of 14 bases. The CDR3 runs 15 residues. CDR3 sequence: CASSRGDSYKNIQYF. DNA for the CDR3: TGTGCCAGCAGCCGGGGCGACAGCTACAAAAACATTCAGTACTTC. Based on the CDR3 plus reference TRBV5-5 and TRBJ2-4, the full variable domain is DAGVTQSPTHLIKTRGQQVTLRCSPISGHKSVSWYQQVLGQGPQFIFQYYEKEERGRGNFPDRFSARQFPNYSSELNVNALLLGDSALYLCASSRGDSYKNIQYFGAGTRLSVL.